One and the same sample provided the 18 T cell receptor beta chains below, sequenced in a study of blood T cell repertoires in COVID-19. Libraries were prepared by immunoSEQ multiplex PCR; TCRdb keeps only in-frame clonotypes and omits some of them. Of about 59,000 clones listed, 65% to 80% are singletons. Input material: peripheral blood. Source of these receptors: a woman between 70 and 85 years old with acute or convalescent COVID-19.

V gene TRBV12-3 or TRBV12-4 combines with J gene TRBJ2-7; tentative D call: TRBD1 (6 bases). This CDR3 comprises 13 residues. Trimming cost V 0 bases and J 3 bases, with 6 bases left between them. The CDR3 loop is CASSLAGGYEQYF. Written as DNA, the CDR3 is TGTGCCAGCAGTTTAGCAGGGGGCTACGAGCAGTACTTC.

The V gene is TRBV25-1, the J gene TRBJ2-5, with D unclear. This CDR3 is 13 amino acids long. Germline V gives CDR1 MGHDK, CDR2 SYGVNS. The V end lost 0 bases, the J end lost 5 bases, and 7 bases lay between the germline ends. The CDR3 region is CASSEYEAETQYF. The CDR3 DNA reads as TGTGCCAGCAGTGAATATGAGGCGGAGACCCAGTACTTC.

This chain links TRBV5-8 with TRBJ1-5, with D perhaps matching TRBD1 (6 bases). The CDR3 has 15 residues. Germline loops: CDR1 SGHTS, CDR2 YDEGEE. Deletions cut 1 base from V and 0 bases from J, with 8 bases between. CDR3 in DNA: TGTGCCAGCAGCTTGAGGGGGTATAGCAATCAGCCCCAGCATTTT. Translating it yields CASSLRGYSNQPQHF. The whole variable domain, filled in from reference TRBV5-8 and TRBJ1-5, reads EAGVTQSPTHLIKTRGQQATLRCSPISGHTSVYWYQQALGLGLQFLLWYDEGEERNRGNFPPRFSGRQFPNYSSELNVNALELEDSALYLCASSLRGYSNQPQHFGDGTRLSIL.

This clone was seen only once. J is TRBJ1-6 and V is TRBV13, with D unresolved. The CDR3 is 13 residues long. The germline gives CDR1 PRHDT, CDR2 FYEKMQ (reference sequence). V lost 0 bases and J lost 9, with 6 bases in between. CDR3 sequence: CASSLGAASPLHF. Here the CDR3 DNA reads TGTGCCAGCAGCTTAGGAGCGGCTTCACCCCTCCACTTT.

V gene TRBV7-2 combines with J gene TRBJ2-7, with 8 nucleotides matching TRBD2. From germline, CDR1 is SGHTA and CDR2 FQGNSA. This CDR3 has 15 amino acids. V lost 7 bases to trimming and J lost 3 bases; unmatched junction nucleotides: 11. The CDR3 is CASIPVAGLLYEQYF. The CDR3 bases are TGTGCCAGCATCCCCGTAGCGGGGCTCCTCTACGAGCAGTACTTC.

This chain connects TRBV7-9 to TRBJ1-4, with 9 positions matching TRBD1. The ends lost 5 bases at V and 5 bases at J; junction bases unmatched: 3. CDR1 and CDR2 (germline): SEHNR, FQNEAQ (reference sequence). The CDR3 length is 14 residues. CDR3 in amino acids: CASSLGQGNEKLFF. CDR3 bases: TGTGCCAGCAGCCTCGGACAGGGGAATGAAAAACTGTTTTTT.

This clone was found a few times. The rearrangement joins TRBV6-4 to TRBJ1-5; tentatively, D is TRBD1 (6 bases). V was shortened by 4 bases and J by 7 bases, with 14 bases between the two germline ends. Germline CDR1 is MRHNA and CDR2 is SNTAGT. The CDR3 has 14 residues. The CDR3: CASSVGRGSQPQHF. CDR3 DNA sequence: TGTGCCAGCAGTGTGGGGAGGGGGAGCCAGCCCCAGCATTTT.

The chain joins TRBV19 to TRBJ2-1, with TRBD2 identical over 7 bases. J gave up 0 bases and V 3 bases, and 11 bases lay outside the gene matches. The CDR3 has 18 residues. Germline V CDR1 and CDR2: LNHDA, SQIVND (reference sequence). The CDR3 bases are TGTGCCAGTAGTATCCTCCCAGCCACTAGCGCCTCCTACAATGAGCAGTTCTTC. Protein product: CASSILPATSASYNEQFF.

The chain has TRBV6-5 and TRBJ1-5; TRBD1 matches at 8 bases. Germline trimming cut 6 bases from V and 9 bases from J; bases unmatched to any gene: 7. From germline, CDR1 is MNHEY and CDR2 SVGAGI. The CDR3 is 13 residues long. The CDR3 is CASSGTGVGPQHF. The CDR3 nucleotides read TGTGCCAGCAGCGGGACAGGCGTTGGGCCCCAGCATTTT.

This sequence joins TRBV5-1 and TRBJ1-3; D unclear. V was shortened by 4 bases and J by 0 bases, with 14 bases between the two germline ends. CDR1 is SGHRS, CDR2 YFSETQ, per germline. CDR3 length: 16 residues. The CDR3 DNA reads TGCGCCAGCAGCCCGGAGGAGGGTAACTCTGGAAACACCATATATTTT. Translated, it gives CASSPEEGNSGNTIYF.

The chain has TRBV11-2 and TRBJ1-1; D is possibly TRBD1 (6 bases). The V gene lost 0 bases and the J gene lost 1 base, with 6 bases spanning the gap. The CDR3 spans 14 residues. Germline values: CDR1 SGHAT, CDR2 FQNNGV. The CDR3 region has the DNA TGTGCCAGCAGCTTAGAGACAGGGAACACTGAAGCTTTCTTT. Translation gives CASSLETGNTEAFF.

Here the CDR3 DNA reads TGTGCCAGCAGTTACCAGACTCCGGGGAGACCATCCTACGAGCAGTACTTC. Protein: CASSYQTPGRPSYEQYF. The chain employs TRBV6-2 or TRBV6-3 and TRBJ2-7, with D perhaps matching TRBD2 (5 bases). V lost 2 bases, J lost 1 base, and 18 bases lay in between. Germline CDR1 and CDR2: MNHEY and SVGEGT. CDR3 length: 17 residues.

This clone has more than one count but fewer than ten. J is TRBJ1-6 and V is TRBV5-4, with D tentatively TRBD1 (6 bases). There are 16 residues in the CDR3. The germline V gene encodes CDR1 SGHNT and CDR2 YYREEE (reference sequence). V was shortened by 4 bases and J by 2 bases, with 13 bases between the two germline ends. The CDR3 loop reads CASSPRGGTYNSPLHF. CDR3 DNA sequence: TGTGCCAGCAGCCCCCGCGGGGGCACCTATAATTCACCCCTCCACTTT.

This clone has just one count. The rearrangement uses TRBV25-1 and TRBJ2-2; D may be TRBD2 (5 bases). Germline lookup yields CDR1 MGHDK and CDR2 SYGVNS. This CDR3 is built from 15 residues. Trimming removed 5 bases from V and 3 bases from J, with 13 bases in between. CDR3: CASSSPSGDTGELFF. In nucleotides, the CDR3 is TGTGCCAGCAGTTCTCCATCCGGGGACACCGGGGAGCTGTTTTTT.

This sequence joins TRBV2 and TRBJ2-5; TRBD2 aligns across 9 bases. The CDR3 extends over 14 amino acids. V gave up 4 bases and J gave up 5 bases; unmatched junction bases: 5. The germline V gene has CDR1 SNHLY and CDR2 FYNNEI. CDR3 DNA: TGTGCCAGCAGTGTACTCGCGGGGGGGGAGACCCAGTACTTC. It translates to CASSVLAGGETQYF.

CDR3 coding DNA: TGTGCCAGCAGCAAATCAACCGCCGATGGTGAGGGTGGCTACACCTTC. This translates into CASSKSTADGEGGYTF. This chain connects TRBV21-1 to TRBJ1-2. TRBV21-1 is assigned pseudogene status. The CDR3 extends over 16 amino acids.

In regard to this clone: This CDR3 is also generated by other DNA sequences in the sample. The rearrangement uses TRBV4-3 and TRBJ2-1; tentative D call: TRBD2 (7 bases). Germline assignment: CDR1 LGHNA and CDR2 YSLEER. Deletions cut 0 bases from V and 7 bases from J, with 10 bases between. CDR3 length: 14 residues. The CDR3 DNA is TGCGCCAGCAGCCAAGAAGGGGGGGCAAATGAGCAGTTCTTC. Protein product: CASSQEGGANEQFF.

This clone appeared a few times. The genes are TRBV7-2 and TRBJ1-4; D is ambiguous. This CDR3 comprises 12 residues. Germline assignment: CDR1 SGHTA and CDR2 FQGNSA. V was shortened by 4 bases and J by 7 bases, with 7 bases between the two germline ends. DNA of the CDR3: TGTGCCAGCAGCTCCAGTGGTGAAAAACTGTTTTTT. Amino acid sequence: CASSSSGEKLFF. The variable domain in full, completed from reference TRBV7-2 and TRBJ1-4, reads GAGVSQSPSNKVTEKGKDVELRCDPISGHTALYWYRQSLGQGLEFLIYFQGNSAPDKSGLPSDRFSAERTGGSVSTLTIQRTQQEDSAVYLCASSSSGEKLFFGSGTQLSVL.